A selection of T cell receptor beta chains follows, all from one sample in a study of blood T cell repertoires in COVID-19. The assay was immunoSEQ multiplex PCR, and TCRdb's table has in-frame clones only and misses some. The top ten clones hold around 0.98% of a sample with approximately 85,000 clones, less than 95% of them seen once. The specimen sequenced was peripheral blood. The receptors shown here come from a woman in her forties or fifties in a cohort sampled during active COVID-19. Both conserved end residues are trimmed from each CDR3.

ATSPGQGAGGYT,TRBJ1-2,TRBV15
ASSLTGGPSYNEQF,TRBJ2-1,TRBV7-3
ASRPGLAANTQY,TRBJ2-3,TRBV6-5
ASSPDRVLKTQY,TRBJ2-5,TRBV5-1
ASRQGEAF,TRBJ1-1,TRBV6-5
ASSQDREDEKLF,TRBJ1-4,TRBV5-4
ASSYLGGRGIYEQY,TRBJ2-7,TRBV6-5
ASSLRASGSLEELF,TRBJ2-2,TRBV7-9
ASSTRASGRTGEQY,TRBJ2-7,TRBV13
ASSPGEGSYGYT,TRBJ1-2,TRBV28
ASRGQADQPQH,TRBJ1-5,TRBV28
ASSQGQGAYNEQF,TRBJ2-1,TRBV14
ASSKITGGMDEKLF,TRBJ1-4,TRBV19
ASSPPEGGEKLF,TRBJ1-4,TRBV18
ASRATGGGEWSYEQY,TRBJ2-7,TRBV28
ASSRGGTGRGEQF,TRBJ2-1,TRBV7-9
ASTRVGTSTDTQY,TRBJ2-3,TRBV9
ASSPAGDTQY,TRBJ2-3,TRBV27
ASSWTAYEQY,TRBJ2-7,TRBV28
ATEGTSENEQF,TRBJ2-1,TRBV10-3
ASSVGTSGSSYEQY,TRBJ2-7,TRBV10-1
ASSVGGESQETQY,TRBJ2-5,TRBV9
ASSLQWATEAF,TRBJ1-1,TRBV27
ASSGPGSEAF,TRBJ1-1,TRBV2
ASSSGFGGTEAF,TRBJ1-1,TRBV27
ASTGPRGKNANTEAF,TRBJ1-1,TRBV2
ASSSPGEYEQY,TRBJ2-7,TRBV6-5
ASSYGGNTEAF,TRBJ1-1,TRBV5-1
ATAAGGLAGVDSEQY,TRBJ2-7,TRBV24-1
ASSLAGAKNEQY,TRBJ2-7,TRBV28
ASSESRLGEAYNEQF,TRBJ2-1,TRBV10-1
AIQDRAVNIQY,TRBJ2-4,TRBV28
ASSLEGTGLREKLF,TRBJ1-4,TRBV7-2
ASRPSGAGPGELF,TRBJ2-2,TRBV28
ASSVPSANEQF,TRBJ2-1,TRBV9